The 26 T cell receptor beta chains reported below all come from one sample, sequenced in a study of shared T cell receptors in the human thymus. Profiling relied on immunoSEQ multiplex PCR, and the TCRdb table lists in-frame clones only, not all of them. The sample holds almost 550,000 clones, approximately 80% seen once. These data are also associated with another study on human thymus T cells.

Source material: thymocytes. The receptors stem from a boy in the first two years of life with a congenital heart defect.

The chain is built from TRBV5-1 and TRBJ2-5; D perhaps matches TRBD1 (5 bases). The germline V gene has CDR1 SGHRS and CDR2 YFSETQ. Trimming stripped 2 bases from V and 5 bases from J, with 10 bases between. CDR3 length: 13 amino acids. The chain's CDR3 is CASSFRVRETQYF. The CDR3 nucleotides are TGCGCCAGCAGCTTCAGGGTTAGGGAGACCCAGTACTTC.

The chain joins TRBV5-4 to TRBJ2-3, with D possibly being TRBD1 (6 bases). Germline CDR1 reads SGHNT; CDR2 reads YYREEE (reference sequence). The CDR3 length is 15 residues. V gave up 4 bases and J gave up 2 bases, with 14 bases separating them. The DNA for the CDR3 is TGTGCCAGCAGCCCTGGCCAGGGGTACACAGATACGCAGTATTTT. Amino acids: CASSPGQGYTDTQYF. Together with reference TRBV5-4 and TRBJ2-3, the CDR3 gives the full variable domain: ETGVTQSPTHLIKTRGQQVTLRCSSQSGHNTVSWYQQALGQGPQFIFQYYREEENGRGNFPPRFSGLQFPNYSSELNVNALELDDSALYLCASSPGQGYTDTQYFGPGTRLTVL.

This sequence joins TRBV6-1 and TRBJ1-2; D ambiguous. CDR1 is MNHNS and CDR2 is SASEGT in the germline V gene. The CDR3 has 14 amino acids. The germline V and J ends were trimmed by 2 bases and 4 bases, with 11 bases remaining between them. CDR3 DNA sequence: TGTGCCAGCAGTGAACCTGGCACCCGCTATGGCTACACCTTC. Protein: CASSEPGTRYGYTF.

The CDR3 spells CASSEGTSGSGSYEQYF. The CDR3 DNA follows: TGTGCCAGCAGTGAAGGGACTAGCGGGAGTGGGTCCTACGAGCAGTACTTC. V is TRBV2 and J is TRBJ2-7; 13 nucleotides agree with TRBD2. V was clipped by 1 base and J by 1 base; unmatched bases: 4. CDR3 length: 17 amino acids. Germline CDR1 SNHLY, CDR2 FYNNEI. Combining the CDR3 with reference TRBV2 and TRBJ2-7 gives the whole variable domain EPEVTQTPSHQVTQMGQEVILRCVPISNHLYFYWYRQILGQKVEFLVSFYNNEISEKSEIFDDQFSVERPDGSNFTLKIRSTKLEDSAMYFCASSEGTSGSGSYEQYFGPGTRLTVT.

The rearrangement uses TRBV11-1 and TRBJ2-7, with D possibly TRBD2 on 6 matching bases. With 5 bases removed from V and 6 bases from J, the gap between germline ends came to 14 bases. Germline loops: CDR1 SGHAT, CDR2 FQDESV (reference sequence). The CDR3 covers 13 residues. The CDR3 sequence: CASSPYRRGEQYF. The CDR3 region has the DNA TGTGCCAGCAGCCCGTATAGGAGGGGCGAGCAGTACTTC.

This clone was counted a few times. The genes are TRBV19 and TRBJ1-4, with 9 nucleotides matching TRBD1. From germline, CDR1 is LNHDA and CDR2 SQIVND (reference sequence). CDR3 length: 14 amino acids. The trim removed 4 bases at V and 7 bases at J, leaving 4 bases unmatched. CDR3 sequence: CASSTGQGGEKLFF. DNA of the CDR3: TGTGCCAGTAGTACGGGACAGGGTGGTGAAAAACTGTTTTTT. Full variable domain (rest looked up from reference TRBV19 and TRBJ1-4): DGGITQSPKYLFRKEGQNVTLSCEQNLNHDAMYWYRQDPGQGLRLIYYSQIVNDFQKGDIAEGYSVSREKKESFPLTVTSAQKNPTAFYLCASSTGQGGEKLFFGSGTQLSVL.

This clone was picked up a small number of times. The chain combines TRBV6-1 with TRBJ2-2; 12 bases are a match to TRBD1. This CDR3 contains 16 residues. CDR1 and CDR2 from the germline V gene are MNHNS and SASEGT. Losses at the gene ends were 3 bases for V and 5 bases for J; bases not matched to a gene: 4. CDR3 protein: CASSEGTGGGTGELFF. In DNA, the CDR3 is TGTGCCAGCAGTGAGGGGACAGGGGGCGGAACCGGGGAGCTGTTTTTT.

J is TRBJ2-2 and V is TRBV7-2; 7 bases map to TRBD1. The length of the CDR3 is 22 residues. J was trimmed by 5 bases and V by 0 bases; bases with no gene match: 24. Per germline, CDR1 SGHTA and CDR2 FQGNSA. DNA for the CDR3: TGTGCCAGCAGCTTAGCCGACAGGGAAAGGCTGGGCCCCGAAGGTGGGACCGGGGAGCTGTTTTTT. It translates to CASSLADRERLGPEGGTGELFF.

The chain carries TRBV25-1 and TRBJ2-1; possibly TRBD1 for D (7 bases). This CDR3 comprises 14 residues. V gave up 8 bases and J gave up 5 bases, with 16 bases separating them. Germline CDR1 reads MGHDK; CDR2 reads SYGVNS. CDR3 nucleotides: TGTGCCAGCCAGGGGGGACCCGAACACAATGAGCAGTTCTTC. Translation gives CASQGGPEHNEQFF.

The rearrangement joins TRBV18 to TRBJ2-1, with TRBD2 identical over 11 bases. With 3 bases clipped from V and 0 bases from J, the junction kept 7 bases outside the gene matches. The germline gives CDR1 KGHSH, CDR2 LQKENI. The CDR3 runs to 18 residues. The DNA of the CDR3 is TGTGCCAGCTCACCGAAAACTAGCGGGAGCCGCTCCTACAATGAGCAGTTCTTC. Amino acid sequence: CASSPKTSGSRSYNEQFF.

The gene calls are TRBV11-3 and TRBJ2-1, with D possibly matching TRBD1 (7 bases). Germline-derived CDR1 and CDR2 are SGHNT and YENEEA. The CDR3 consists of 16 residues. V lost 5 bases and J 3 bases, leaving 17 bases between the germline ends. The CDR3, as DNA: TGTGCCAGCAGCCGACCTTCGCGGGACAGCTACAATGAGCAGTTCTTC. It translates to CASSRPSRDSYNEQFF.

The chain couples TRBV6-5 to TRBJ1-2, with 7 bases aligning to TRBD1. Trimming removed 6 bases from V and 4 bases from J; junction bases left unmatched: 5. The CDR3 totals 13 residues. The V gene's germline CDR1 is MNHEY and CDR2 SVGAGI. CDR3 nucleotide sequence: TGTGCCAGCAGCCCAGACAGGGTCTATGGCTACACCTTC. Its protein product is CASSPDRVYGYTF.

The gene calls are TRBV10-1 and TRBJ2-5; D perhaps matches TRBD1 (5 bases). V was shortened by 2 bases and J by 5 bases, with 24 bases between the two germline ends. Germline assignment: CDR1 WNHNN and CDR2 SYGVQD (reference sequence). This CDR3 is 18 amino acids long. The chain's CDR3 is CASSERQGRNSSKETQYF. CDR3 nucleotides: TGCGCCAGCAGTGAGAGGCAGGGCCGAAATTCAAGTAAGGAGACCCAGTACTTC.

The DNA of the CDR3 is TGTGCCACCAGCAGAGATCCAGCGGGAGGGTTAAATCGGTGTGAGCAGTTCTTC. It translates to CATSRDPAGGLNRCEQFF. J is TRBJ2-1 and V is TRBV15; 10 positions match TRBD2. V trimming: 0 bases; J trimming: 9 bases; junction bases outside the gene matches: 14. The germline V gene encodes CDR1 LNHNV and CDR2 YYDKDF (reference sequence). The CDR3 extends over 18 amino acids.

The chain links TRBV5-1 to TRBJ2-7; 8 bases line up with TRBD2. The V gene end was trimmed by 1 base and the J gene end by 6 bases; junction bases not matched to a gene: 9. The V gene's germline CDR1 is SGHRS and CDR2 YFSETQ. The length of the CDR3 is 15 residues. The CDR3 nucleotides read TGCGCCAGCAGCTTGAGCGGGAGTGCCGAGGCCGAGCAGTACTTC. This sequence encodes CASSLSGSAEAEQYF.

The chain carries TRBV5-1 and TRBJ1-1; D may be TRBD1 (6 bases). The CDR3 extends over 15 amino acids. Trimming removed 1 base at V and 2 bases at J, with 12 bases between. Germline V CDR1 and CDR2: SGHRS, YFSETQ. CDR3 bases: TGCGCCAGCAGCTTGCCCGGACAGTCCAACACTGAAGCTTTCTTT. Amino acid sequence: CASSLPGQSNTEAFF.

Notes on this clone: This CDR3 is also generated by other DNA sequences in the sample. The CDR3 coding sequence is TGTGCCAGCAGGCAAAAACTTCGGGACTCCCCTTACGAGCAGTACTTC. Protein product: CASRQKLRDSPYEQYF. The J gene is TRBJ2-7, the V gene TRBV28, with D possibly matching TRBD2 (6 bases). The V gene's germline CDR1 is MDHEN and CDR2 SYDVKM. The V gene lost 6 bases and the J gene lost 4 bases, with 22 bases spanning the gap. This CDR3 region has 16 residues.

For the CDR3, the DNA is TGTGCCAGCAGATCCAGGACAGGGAGGTATGGCTACACCTTC. This codes for CASRSRTGRYGYTF. This chain joins TRBV28 and TRBJ1-2; TRBD1 matches 8 bases. Germline V gene sequence: CDR1 MDHEN, CDR2 SYDVKM. With 6 bases clipped from V and 5 bases from J, the junction kept 8 bases outside the gene matches. The CDR3 has 14 amino acids.

This clone was counted only a few times. The V call is TRBV28, the J call TRBJ2-3, with 14 nucleotides matching TRBD2. The CDR3 has 16 residues. The germline gives CDR1 MDHEN, CDR2 SYDVKM. With V trimmed by 7 bases and J by 4 bases, 7 bases remained unmatched. CDR3 DNA: TGTGCCAGCAAGGATGGGACTAGCGGGAGACCAGATACGCAGTATTTT. This gives the protein CASKDGTSGRPDTQYF. Based on the CDR3 plus reference TRBV28 and TRBJ2-3, the full variable domain is DVKVTQSSRYLVKRTGEKVFLECVQDMDHENMFWYRQDPGLGLRLIYFSYDVKMKEKGDIPEGYSVSREKKERFSLILESASTNQTSMYLCASKDGTSGRPDTQYFGPGTRLTVL.

In DNA form, the CDR3 reads TGCGCCAGCAGCCGAAGAGCAACTAGTAGCAATGAGCAGTTCTTC. Amino acids: CASSRRATSSNEQFF. The chain uses TRBV4-3 and TRBJ2-1, with D possibly matching TRBD2 (5 bases). CDR1 is LGHNA, CDR2 YSLEER, per germline. Trimming took off 4 bases at V and 6 bases at J, with 16 bases between the two ends. This CDR3 is built from 15 residues.

J is TRBJ2-5 and V is TRBV4-3; D possibly corresponds to TRBD2 (7 bases). The CDR3 covers 17 residues. Trimming shortened V by 0 bases and J by 1 base, and 15 bases separated the two germline ends. Germline CDR1 and CDR2: LGHNA and YSLEER. The chain's CDR3 is CASSQERGGPGQETQYF. For the CDR3, the DNA is TGCGCCAGCAGCCAAGAGAGGGGGGGCCCCGGCCAAGAGACCCAGTACTTC.

V gene TRBV11-3 combines with J gene TRBJ1-2; tentative D call: TRBD1 (5 bases). The CDR3 totals 13 residues. The V gene's germline CDR1 is SGHNT and CDR2 YENEEA. Trimming cost V 5 bases and J 1 base, with 8 bases left between them. DNA for the CDR3: TGTGCCAGCAGCCCCGACAGTAACTATGGCTACACCTTC. Translated, it gives CASSPDSNYGYTF.

This chain connects TRBV6-4 to TRBJ1-4; unclear D gene. CDR1 MRHNA and CDR2 SNTAGT come from the germline V gene. V was trimmed by 3 bases and J by 10 bases, leaving 12 bases between them. The CDR3 contains 13 residues. The CDR3 nucleotides are TGTGCCAGCAGTGATCGGGGTGGTGGAAAACTGTTTTTT. This codes for CASSDRGGGKLFF.

This chain uses TRBV25-1 with TRBJ1-2; D is possibly TRBD1 (6 bases). V was clipped by 2 bases and J by 1 base, with 17 bases between them. Germline CDR1 and CDR2: MGHDK and SYGVNS. There are 17 residues in the CDR3. CDR3 coding DNA: TGTGCCAGCAGTGAAAGGGGGGGCCAGGCCGATAACTATGGCTACACCTTC. It is translated as CASSERGGQADNYGYTF.

This chain links TRBV5-6 with TRBJ2-7, with 8 bases identical to TRBD2. The trim removed 4 bases at V and 1 base at J, leaving 10 bases unmatched. The V gene's germline CDR1 is SGHDT and CDR2 YYEEEE. The CDR3 covers 16 residues. CDR3 protein: CASSTPGGGRSYEQYF. CDR3 DNA: TGTGCCAGCAGCACCCCGGGGGGGGGCAGGTCCTACGAGCAGTACTTC.

This clone was observed a single time. The genes are TRBV27 and TRBJ1-1; 7 nucleotides align to TRBD1. The V gene end was trimmed by 4 bases and the J gene end by 8 bases; junction bases not matched to a gene: 13. The length of the CDR3 is 15 residues. CDR1 and CDR2 (germline): MNHEY, SMNVEV (reference sequence). The CDR3 here is CASSSPAEGASEAFF. For the CDR3, the DNA is TGTGCCAGCAGTTCCCCTGCGGAGGGGGCGTCGGAAGCTTTCTTT.